These 27 T cell receptor beta chains came from one sample sequenced in a study of blood T cells in healthy people across ages. Combining a sample-barcoded 5' primer with a J-beta primer mix, a second PCR ran for roughly 7 to 12 cycles. TCRdb fed the 5' RACE reads into MiXCR, producing one record per CDR3 protein. This table has fewer than 1.5 million distinct CDR3 sequences, around 39% appearing once. Material: blood. The receptors were sampled from a woman between 18 and 29 years old in good health.

This clonotype was seen a handful of times. Here the CDR3 DNA reads TGTGCCAGCAGCCAATCTCCCGGGGGCGCGTACACTGAAGCTTTCTTT. Translation: CASSQSPGGAYTEAFF. The chain carries TRBV4-2 and TRBJ1-1; perhaps TRBD1 as D (6 bases). Trimming removed 2 bases from V and 3 bases from J, with 16 bases in between. There are 16 residues in the CDR3. Germline CDR1 reads LGHNA; CDR2 reads YNFKEQ.

Comments on this clonotype: The conserved final phenylalanine or tryptophan is absent from the CDR3, which likely points to a read error. This chain connects TRBV9 to TRBJ2-4, with 12 bases lining up with TRBD2. The J call may be in error: the DNA end matches TRBJ2-7 better. The germline V gene has CDR1 SGDLS and CDR2 YYNGEE. The CDR3 extends over 16 amino acids. The CDR3 coding sequence is TGTGCCAGCAGCCCCGGACTAGCGGGGACCCTATTCGAGCAGTACTTA. Translating it yields CASSPGLAGTLFEQYL.

The chain joins TRBV28 to TRBJ2-7; TRBD1 is a possible D gene (7 bases). Looked up from germline, CDR1 is MDHEN and CDR2 is SYDVKM. Trimming took off 1 base at V and 4 bases at J, with 29 bases between the two ends. The CDR3 contains 20 residues. The CDR3 sequence: CASSLYAFLSDREVSYEQYF. For the CDR3, the DNA is TGTGCCAGCAGTTTATACGCGTTCCTCTCTGACAGGGAGGTTTCGTACGAGCAGTACTTC.

The J gene is TRBJ1-5, the V gene TRBV6-2 or TRBV6-3, with D uncertain. The CDR3 spans 14 residues. Deletions cut 6 bases from V and 2 bases from J, with 11 bases between. The germline CDR1 and CDR2 sequences are MNHEY and SVGEGT. The CDR3 region is CASRRVEGNQPQHF. The CDR3 DNA reads TGTGCCAGCAGGAGGGTAGAGGGCAATCAGCCCCAGCATTTT.

This clonotype has just a few counts. CDR3 bases: TGTGCCAGCAGCCAACCGGGACTGGGGTATGAAAAACTGTTTTTT. This sequence encodes CASSQPGLGYEKLFF. The chain uses TRBV3-1 and TRBJ1-4; a possible D gene is TRBD1 (5 bases). The CDR3 totals 15 residues. Germline V CDR1 and CDR2: LGHDT, YNNKEL (reference sequence). V gave up 2 bases and J gave up 6 bases, with 13 bases separating them.

The CDR3 protein is CASRPRFGYGYTF. Here the CDR3 DNA reads TGTGCCAGCAGACCGCGCTTTGGGTATGGCTACACCTTC. The V and J genes are TRBV9 and TRBJ1-2; D unclear. Germline V gene lookup returns CDR1 SGDLS and CDR2 YYNGEE. The CDR3 consists of 13 residues. Deletions cut 5 bases from V and 5 bases from J, with 13 bases between.

The chain couples TRBV6-6 to TRBJ2-7; 7 nucleotides agree with TRBD1. CDR3 length: 15 amino acids. Trimming at V came to 5 bases and at J to 7 bases, leaving 14 bases not matched to a gene. The germline CDR1 and CDR2 sequences are MNHNY and SVGAGI (reference sequence). The CDR3 DNA is TGTGCCAGCAGTCCTACCGGGACAGTTTACGGGGAGCAGTACTTC. This translates into CASSPTGTVYGEQYF.

This chain connects TRBV18 to TRBJ1-2; the D gene is possibly TRBD1 (5 bases). Germline CDR1 is KGHSH and CDR2 is LQKENI. Deletions cut 8 bases from V and 2 bases from J, with 12 bases between. The CDR3 contains 13 residues. This CDR3 is CASAYDSNYGYTF. For the CDR3, the DNA is TGTGCCAGCGCATACGACAGCAACTATGGCTACACCTTC.

V gene TRBV5-1 combines with J gene TRBJ2-1; weak D call: TRBD2 (5 bases). With 5 bases removed from V and 8 bases from J, the gap between germline ends came to 14 bases. Germline CDR1 SGHRS, CDR2 YFSETQ. This CDR3 has 13 amino acids. In nucleotides, the CDR3 is TGCGCCAGCAGGAAGGAGATGCGGGATGAGCAGTTCTTC. It encodes CASRKEMRDEQFF.

The chain employs TRBV20-1 and TRBJ2-7, with D possibly TRBD2 on 6 matching bases. V dropped 5 bases and J dropped 0 bases, with 11 bases sitting between them. The CDR3 contains 13 residues. Germline CDR1 and CDR2: DFQATT and SNEGSKA (reference sequence). The CDR3 loop is CSAHGGSSYEQYF. In DNA, the CDR3 is TGCAGTGCTCACGGAGGGAGCTCCTACGAGCAGTACTTC.

This clonotype was seen more than once but under ten times. V and J are TRBV12-3 or TRBV12-4 and TRBJ2-1; TRBD2 might be the D (6 bases). The germline V and J ends were trimmed by 2 bases and 2 bases, with 10 bases remaining between them. The CDR3 totals 15 residues. CDR3 in DNA: TGTGCCAGCAGTTTAAGGGCGGGGACCTACAATGAGCAGTTCTTC. Amino acid sequence: CASSLRAGTYNEQFF.

This sequence joins TRBV11-1 and TRBJ2-1, with D possibly matching TRBD2 (7 bases). Trimming left V 6 bases short and J 5 bases short, with 14 bases between. CDR3 length: 14 amino acids. Germline assignment: CDR1 SGHAT and CDR2 FQDESV (reference sequence). The CDR3 here is CASRARGPNNEQFF. The CDR3, as DNA: TGTGCCAGCAGGGCGCGGGGGCCCAACAATGAGCAGTTCTTC.

This clonotype came up a few times. The chain recombines TRBV7-3 with TRBJ2-7; D is unclear. CDR1 and CDR2 from the germline V gene are SGHTA and FQGTGA. This CDR3 has 15 residues. Deletions cut 5 bases from V and 1 base from J, with 15 bases between. The CDR3 region is CASSLAPGPSYEQYF. CDR3 DNA: TGTGCCAGCAGCCTTGCTCCGGGTCCTTCCTACGAGCAGTACTTC.

This chain connects TRBV5-1 to TRBJ2-2; D is possibly TRBD1 (6 bases). This CDR3 is built from 15 residues. Per the germline V gene, CDR1 is SGHRS and CDR2 is YFSETQ. With 9 bases removed from V and 1 base from J, the gap between germline ends came to 16 bases. CDR3 DNA: TGCGCCACCCAATCAGGGGCACAGAACACCGGGGAGCTGTTTTTT. Its protein product is CATQSGAQNTGELFF. Full variable domain (outside the CDR3, taken from reference TRBV5-1 and TRBJ2-2): KAGVTQTPRYLIKTRGQQVTLSCSPISGHRSVSWYQQTPGQGLQFLFEYFSETQRNKGNFPGRFSGRQFSNSRSEMNVSTLELGDSALYLCATQSGAQNTGELFFGEGSRLTVL.

This clonotype was observed a handful of times. The rearrangement links TRBV2 to TRBJ1-2, with a tentative D call TRBD1 (6 bases). The CDR3 consists of 14 residues. V shed 6 bases and J shed 4 bases, with 15 bases lying between them. Per the germline V gene, CDR1 is SNHLY and CDR2 is FYNNEI. In DNA, the CDR3 is TGTGCCAGCAGCGAACAGGGCGAGATCTATGGCTACACCTTC. It translates to CASSEQGEIYGYTF.

The chain is built from TRBV29-1 and TRBJ1-1; D call uncertain. Between the trimmed V and J ends, which lost 4 bases and 1 base, there was a span of 10 bases. The CDR3 runs to 13 residues. Germline V gene data show CDR1 as SQVTM and CDR2 as ANQGSEA. The CDR3 reads CSVVRAPNTEAFF. The CDR3 DNA is TGCAGCGTTGTAAGGGCCCCGAACACTGAAGCTTTCTTT.

This clonotype appeared a few times. The chain is built from TRBV20-1 and TRBJ2-5; TRBD2 aligns across 9 bases. The CDR3 extends over 16 amino acids. The germline gives CDR1 DFQATT, CDR2 SNEGSKA (reference sequence). Trimming took 0 bases from V and 0 from J; bases not matched to a gene: 5. For the CDR3, the DNA is TGCAGTGCTAGAGATTTGGCTAGCGGGAACCAAGAGACCCAGTACTTC. As protein: CSARDLASGNQETQYF.

The chain is built from TRBV28 and TRBJ2-3; D is uncertain. The CDR3 has 14 amino acids. Trimming took 5 bases from V and 4 from J, leaving 13 bases between them. The germline gives CDR1 MDHEN, CDR2 SYDVKM. The CDR3: CASSTPPSSDTQYF. The CDR3 nucleotides read TGTGCCAGCAGTACCCCCCCCAGTTCAGATACGCAGTATTTT. Variable domain in full (rest from reference TRBV28 and TRBJ2-3): DVKVTQSSRYLVKRTGEKVFLECVQDMDHENMFWYRQDPGLGLRLIYFSYDVKMKEKGDIPEGYSVSREKKERFSLILESASTNQTSMYLCASSTPPSSDTQYFGPGTRLTVL.

This chain uses TRBV28 with TRBJ2-5, with 10 bases fitting TRBD2. Germline CDR1 is MDHEN and CDR2 is SYDVKM. Trimming took 5 bases from V and 5 from J; bases not matched to a gene: 8. The CDR3 runs to 15 residues. CDR3 DNA: TGTGCCAGCAGTGCCCGACTAGCGGGTAGGGAGACCCAGTACTTC. It codes for CASSARLAGRETQYF. Complete variable domain (other parts from reference TRBV28 and TRBJ2-5): DVKVTQSSRYLVKRTGEKVFLECVQDMDHENMFWYRQDPGLGLRLIYFSYDVKMKEKGDIPEGYSVSREKKERFSLILESASTNQTSMYLCASSARLAGRETQYFGPGTRLLVL.

This clonotype was seen only a few times. V is TRBV10-3 and J is TRBJ2-3, with a possible D match to TRBD1 (5 bases). The V gene's germline CDR1 is ENHRY and CDR2 SYGVKD. With 5 bases removed from V and 1 base from J, the gap between germline ends came to 16 bases. The CDR3 has 16 amino acids. CDR3 DNA: TGTGCCATCAGTCCCTCGAAGGCACAGGGCACAGATACGCAGTATTTT. Protein sequence: CAISPSKAQGTDTQYF.

This chain links TRBV5-1 with TRBJ2-3, with D tentatively TRBD1 (6 bases). The germline V gene encodes CDR1 SGHRS and CDR2 YFSETQ. V lost 4 bases and J lost 0, with 21 bases in between. The CDR3 runs to 18 residues. The CDR3 bases are TGCGCCAGCAGCCCCTGGGACACGCTGGGGCCTAGCACAGATACGCAGTATTTT. This sequence encodes CASSPWDTLGPSTDTQYF.

This chain uses TRBV29-1 with TRBJ1-1; 11 positions agree with TRBD1. V lost 1 base and J lost 4; bases outside the gene matches: 2. Germline V lookup: CDR1 SQVTM, CDR2 ANQGSEA. The CDR3 has 14 amino acids. Here the CDR3 DNA reads TGCAGCGTTGAAGGAGGACAGGGGGCCACTGAAGCTTTCTTT. Translation: CSVEGGQGATEAFF.

The genes are TRBV6-1 and TRBJ2-7; TRBD1 is a possible D gene (6 bases). Trimming cost V 6 bases and J 7 bases, with 28 bases left between them. The CDR3 consists of 17 residues. Germline CDR1 and CDR2: MNHNS and SASEGT. CDR3 in amino acids: CASRPSPRQDEPREQYF. The CDR3 DNA reads TGTGCCAGCAGGCCATCTCCTCGACAGGACGAACCCCGGGAGCAGTACTTC.

The sample holds a few counts of this clonotype. The chain recombines TRBV6-6 with TRBJ2-3, with a possible D match to TRBD1 (6 bases). The CDR3 is 16 amino acids. V lost 0 bases and J 3 bases, leaving 13 bases between the germline ends. Germline V gene lookup returns CDR1 MNHNY and CDR2 SVGAGI (reference sequence). CDR3 residues: CASSYSWGQRTDTQYF. The CDR3 nucleotides are TGTGCCAGCAGTTACTCGTGGGGACAACGTACAGATACGCAGTATTTT.

The genes are TRBV6-1 and TRBJ1-3; D ambiguous. Trimming took off 3 bases at V and 2 bases at J, with 20 bases between the two ends. CDR3 length: 18 amino acids. Germline V gene sequence: CDR1 MNHNS, CDR2 SASEGT. The CDR3 nucleotides are TGTGCCAGCAGTGAGAACTTCCTATGGACGGCAGCTGGAAACACCATATATTTT. Its protein product is CASSENFLWTAAGNTIYF.

This clonotype came up a few times. V usage is TRBV27 and J usage is TRBJ2-7; D might be TRBD2 (6 bases). The assigned J gene may be wrong: the sequence end matches TRBJ2-5 better. The CDR3 contains 14 residues. CDR1 and CDR2 from the germline V gene are MNHEY and SMNVEV (reference sequence). CDR3 DNA: TGTGCCAGCAGTTACGGGAGTGCGGTAGAGACCCAGTACTTC. This encodes CASSYGSAVETQYF.

A few counts support this clonotype. This rearrangement joins TRBV5-1 to TRBJ2-3, with TRBD1 matching over 7 bases. Germline CDR1 reads SGHRS; CDR2 reads YFSETQ. V shed 4 bases and J 0 bases; nucleotides not matched to a gene: 5. The CDR3 runs 15 residues. The DNA of the CDR3 is TGCGCCAGCAGCCAACGGACAGGAAGCACAGATACGCAGTATTTT. This codes for CASSQRTGSTDTQYF.